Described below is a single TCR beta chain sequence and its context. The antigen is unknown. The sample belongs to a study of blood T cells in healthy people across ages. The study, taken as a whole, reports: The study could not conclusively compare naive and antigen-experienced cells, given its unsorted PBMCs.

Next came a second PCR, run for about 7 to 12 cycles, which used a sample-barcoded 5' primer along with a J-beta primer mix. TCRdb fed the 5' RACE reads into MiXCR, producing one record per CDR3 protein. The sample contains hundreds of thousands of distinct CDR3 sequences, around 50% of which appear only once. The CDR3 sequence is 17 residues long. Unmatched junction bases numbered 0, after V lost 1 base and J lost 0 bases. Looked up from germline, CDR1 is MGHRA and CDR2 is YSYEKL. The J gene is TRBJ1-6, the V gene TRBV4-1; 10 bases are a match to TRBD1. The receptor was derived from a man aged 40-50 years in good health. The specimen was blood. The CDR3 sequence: CASSQGTGGSYNSPLHF. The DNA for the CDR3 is TGCGCCAGCAGCCAAGGGACAGGGGGCTCCTATAATTCACCCCTCCACTTT.